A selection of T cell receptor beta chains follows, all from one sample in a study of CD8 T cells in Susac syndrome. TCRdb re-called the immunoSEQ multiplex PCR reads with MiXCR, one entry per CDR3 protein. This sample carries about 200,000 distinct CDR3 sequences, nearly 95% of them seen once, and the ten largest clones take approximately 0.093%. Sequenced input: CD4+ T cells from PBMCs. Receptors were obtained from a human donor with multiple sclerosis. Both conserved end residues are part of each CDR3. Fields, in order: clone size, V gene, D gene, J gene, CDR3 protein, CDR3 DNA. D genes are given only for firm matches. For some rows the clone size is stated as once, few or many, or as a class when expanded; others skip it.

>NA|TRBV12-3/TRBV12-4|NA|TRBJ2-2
CASSPDRMGVNTGELFF
TGTGCCAGCAGCCCAGACAGGATGGGGGTGAACACCGGGGAGCTGTTTTTT
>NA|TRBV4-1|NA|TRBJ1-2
CASSQELRDTWIGF
TGCGCCAGCAGCCAAGAGCTCCGGGACACTTGGATTGGATTC
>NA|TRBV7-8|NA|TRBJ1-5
CASSLSGAQGQPQHF
TGTGCCAGCAGCTTAAGCGGGGCACAGGGTCAGCCCCAGCATTTT
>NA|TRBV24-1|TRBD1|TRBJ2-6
CATSAGQGLIGANVLTF
TGTGCCACCTCAGCGGGACAGGGACTTATTGGGGCCAACGTCCTGACTTTC
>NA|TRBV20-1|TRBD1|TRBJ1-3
CSATGTGQSGNTIYF
TGCAGTGCCACCGGGACAGGGCAAAGTGGAAACACCATATATTTT
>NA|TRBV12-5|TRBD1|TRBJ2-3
CASGVGQGANTQYF
TGTGCTAGTGGTGTGGGACAGGGGGCAAATACGCAGTATTTT
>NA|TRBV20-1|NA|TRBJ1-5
CSARDPVGQPQHF
TGCAGTGCTAGAGATCCAGTAGGTCAGCCCCAGCATTTT
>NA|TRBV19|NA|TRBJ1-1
CASSRGWSTEAFF
TGTGCCAGTAGTAGGGGGTGGTCCACTGAAGCTTTCTTT
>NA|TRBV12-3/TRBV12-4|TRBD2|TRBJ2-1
CASSLATSGRLNEQFF
TGTGCCAGCAGTTTAGCGACTAGCGGGAGGTTAAATGAGCAGTTCTTC
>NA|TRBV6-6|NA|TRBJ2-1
CASSLQGGRDNEQFF
TGTGCCAGCAGCCTACAGGGAGGGAGGGACAATGAGCAGTTCTTC
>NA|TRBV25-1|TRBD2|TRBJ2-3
CASSSTTSGSWDTQYF
TGTGCCAGCAGTTCCACGACTAGCGGGAGTTGGGATACGCAGTATTTT
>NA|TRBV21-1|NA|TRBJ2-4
CASRPGTYVGNIQYF
TGTGCCAGCAGACCCGGGACCTACGTTGGGAACATTCAGTACTTC
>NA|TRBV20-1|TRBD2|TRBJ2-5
CSAISGRGETQYF
TGCAGTGCTATTAGCGGGAGAGGAGAGACCCAGTACTTC
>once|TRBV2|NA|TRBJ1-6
CATRVLGDSPLHF
TGTGCCACCAGGGTCCTAGGAGATTCACCCCTCCACTTT
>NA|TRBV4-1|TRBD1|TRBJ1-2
CASSQDRPGGQGFGYTF
TGCGCCAGCAGCCAAGATCGACCCGGGGGACAGGGGTTCGGCTACACCTTC
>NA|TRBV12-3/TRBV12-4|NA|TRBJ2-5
CASSLGTIETQYF
TGTGCCAGCAGTTTAGGGACTATCGAAACCCAGTACTTC
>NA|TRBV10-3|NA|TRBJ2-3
CAISGADTQYF
TGTGCCATCAGTGGCGCAGATACGCAGTATTTT
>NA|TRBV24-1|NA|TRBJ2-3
CATSDSTTQYF
TGTGCCACCAGTGATTCGACTACGCAGTATTTT
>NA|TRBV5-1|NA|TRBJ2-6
CASSTTHHSGANVLTF
TGCGCCAGCAGCACGACTCATCACTCTGGGGCCAACGTCCTGACTTTC
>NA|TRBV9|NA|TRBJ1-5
CASSSQGYSNQPQHF
TGTGCCAGCAGCTCGCAGGGTTATAGCAATCAGCCCCAGCATTTT
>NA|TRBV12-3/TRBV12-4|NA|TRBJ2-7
CASSISRLYEQYF
TGTGCCAGCAGTATAAGCCGGCTCTACGAGCAGTACTTC
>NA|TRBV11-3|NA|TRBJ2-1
CASSRTMGLPGEQFF
TGTGCCAGCAGCCGTACGATGGGGTTGCCAGGGGAGCAGTTCTTC
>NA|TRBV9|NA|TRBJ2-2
CASSSLGGTGELFF
TGTGCCAGCAGCTCGCTGGGGGGCACCGGGGAGCTGTTTTTT
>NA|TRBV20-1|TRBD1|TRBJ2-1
CSARRPGQGAGGEQFF
TGCAGTGCTAGGCGCCCGGGACAGGGGGCGGGCGGCGAGCAGTTCTTC
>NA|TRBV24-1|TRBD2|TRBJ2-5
CATSDLAGRGETQYF
TGTGCCACCAGTGATTTAGCGGGACGGGGGGAGACCCAGTACTTC